This T cell receptor beta chain was obtained from a study of T cell responses to AZD1222 COVID-19 vaccine. Using immunoSEQ multiplex PCR, the repertoire was profiled, and TCRdb retains in-frame clones only, with some absent. The sample carries roughly 160,000 clones, more than 80% recorded once. This CDR3 is 12 amino acids long. Trimming removed 4 bases at V and 5 bases at J, with 8 bases between. Per germline, CDR1 SEHNR and CDR2 FQNEAQ (reference sequence). The sequencing here drew on peripheral blood, taken on day 0 of AZD1222 vaccination. The rearrangement uses TRBV7-9 and TRBJ1-2; a possible D gene is TRBD1 (5 bases). The source is an adult in good health. This CDR3 is CASSSRQYGYTF. CDR3 coding DNA: TGTGCCAGCAGCTCAAGACAGTATGGCTACACCTTC.